A selection of T cell receptor beta chains follows, all from one sample in a study of radiotherapy plus CTLA-4 blockade in lung cancer. The table came from immunoSEQ multiplex PCR; TCRdb's copy has only in-frame clones and leaves some out. The profile shows 40,000 to 45,000 clones, 77% of them singletons. Source: peripheral blood, taken from a patient treated with radiotherapy plus ipilimumab. These receptors originate from a human donor with non-small cell lung cancer whose response to radiotherapy plus ipilimumab could not be evaluated. Both conserved end residues are part of each CDR3. A D gene is named only where the DNA matches it firmly. The size field is filled for only some rows; it gives once, few, many or a size class.

CDR3,DNA,length,D,size,V,J
CASSYVAGGRETQYF,TGTGCCAGCAGTTACGTAGCGGGAGGGAGGGAGACCCAGTACTTC,15,TRBD2,-,TRBV6-6,TRBJ2-5
CASSPQGDQPQHF,TGTGCCAGCAGCCCGCAGGGGGATCAGCCCCAGCATTTT,13,TRBD1,-,TRBV7-9,TRBJ1-5
CSTRGGGGINEQFF,TGCAGCACCCGGGGTGGCGGGGGAATCAATGAGCAGTTCTTC,14,TRBD2,-,TRBV29-1,TRBJ2-1
CASSQDPLTGELFF,TGCGCCAGCAGCCAAGATCCCCTCACCGGGGAGCTGTTTTTT,14,-,-,TRBV4-1,TRBJ2-2
CASSSPLDSLGYNEQFF,TGTGCCAGCAGCTCCCCATTGGACAGTTTGGGTTACAATGAGCAGTTCTTC,17,-,-,TRBV9,TRBJ2-1
CSVSKGYDEQYF,TGCAGCGTTAGTAAGGGGTACGACGAGCAGTACTTC,12,-,-,TRBV29-1,TRBJ2-7
CASSPILTGKGPNEKLFF,TGTGCCAGCAGCCCGATCCTGACAGGGAAAGGGCCTAATGAAAAACTGTTTTTT,18,TRBD1,-,TRBV7-3,TRBJ1-4
CASNLKPGLAYEQYF,TGTGCCAGCAACCTTAAACCGGGACTAGCGTACGAGCAGTACTTC,15,TRBD2,-,TRBV5-6,TRBJ2-7
CASSTGQGVEQYF,TGCGCCAGCAGCACGGGACAGGGGGTCGAGCAGTACTTC,13,TRBD1,-,TRBV5-1,TRBJ2-7
CASSQLTGYQGLFF,TGCGCCAGCAGCCAACTAACAGGGTACCAGGGACTGTTTTTT,14,-,few,TRBV4-1,TRBJ1-4
CASSLDSGMNTEAFF,TGCGCCAGCAGCTTGGACAGCGGGATGAACACTGAAGCTTTCTTT,15,-,-,TRBV5-1,TRBJ1-1
CASSFRGSTDTQYF,TGTGCCAGCAGCTTCCGGGGAAGCACAGATACGCAGTATTTT,14,-,-,TRBV5-4,TRBJ2-3
CASSLSSGGGLPQHF,TGTGCCAGCAGTCTTAGCTCAGGGGGCGGCCTGCCCCAGCATTTT,15,TRBD1,-,TRBV6-5,TRBJ1-5
CASSLGGGGERDF,TGTGCCAGCAGCTTAGGGGGTGGGGGGGAGAGGGACTTC,13,TRBD2,few,TRBV7-8,TRBJ2-5
CASSPPGQVYEQYF,TGTGCCAGCAGCCCCCCGGGACAGGTCTACGAGCAGTACTTC,14,TRBD1,-,TRBV5-4,TRBJ2-7
CASSPRVDRGLEQYF,TGTGCCAGCTCACCACGGGTCGACAGGGGGCTCGAGCAGTACTTC,15,TRBD1,-,TRBV18,TRBJ2-7
CASSYWTGSEAFF,TGTGCCAGCAGTTACTGGACAGGAAGCGAAGCTTTCTTT,13,TRBD1,-,TRBV6-5,TRBJ1-1
CASRNGGATNEKLFF,TGTGCCAGCAGAAACGGGGGGGCAACTAATGAAAAACTGTTTTTT,15,-,-,TRBV6-6,TRBJ1-4
CASRQGGSPEAFF,TGTGCCAGCAGACAGGGAGGGAGCCCTGAAGCTTTCTTT,13,-,-,TRBV28,TRBJ1-1
CARKELTDTQYF,TGTGCCAGGAAGGAGCTCACAGATACGCAGTATTTT,12,-,-,TRBV2,TRBJ2-3
CASSATTGGNTDTQYF,TGTGCCAGCAGCGCCACGACAGGGGGCAACACAGATACGCAGTATTTT,16,TRBD1,-,TRBV9,TRBJ2-3
CSVDGGGTEAFF,TGCAGCGTTGACGGGGGTGGCACTGAAGCTTTCTTT,12,-,-,TRBV29-1,TRBJ1-1
CASSPTGKANEKLFF,TGTGCCAGTAGTCCGACAGGGAAGGCTAATGAAAAACTGTTTTTT,15,TRBD1,-,TRBV19,TRBJ1-4
CASRGSGQETQYF,TGTGCCAGCCGGGGGAGCGGCCAAGAGACCCAGTACTTC,13,-,-,TRBV6-6,TRBJ2-5
CASQNVGGGEGYEQYF,TGTGCCAGCCAGAATGTCGGGGGGGGCGAGGGCTACGAGCAGTACTTC,16,TRBD2,-,TRBV18,TRBJ2-7
CASSVRGLAGSGELFF,TGTGCCAGCAGCGTGAGAGGACTAGCGGGAAGCGGGGAGCTGTTTTTT,16,TRBD2,-,TRBV9,TRBJ2-2
CASSTLAGGAGSYNEQFF,TGTGCCAGCAGTACCTTAGCGGGGGGAGCGGGTTCCTACAATGAGCAGTTCTTC,18,TRBD2,-,TRBV27,TRBJ2-1
CASSVGRGLDYGYTF,TGTGCCAGCAGCGTAGGGCGGGGGTTGGACTATGGCTACACCTTC,15,-,-,TRBV9,TRBJ1-2
CASSRWGGRETQYF,TGTGCCAGCAGTCGCTGGGGGGGCCGGGAGACCCAGTACTTC,14,-,-,TRBV6-6,TRBJ2-5
CASNLVGSTHNEQFF,TGTGCCAGCAACCTCGTGGGCTCCACCCACAATGAGCAGTTCTTC,15,-,-,TRBV9,TRBJ2-1
CASSIGTVNQPQHF,TGTGCCAGTAGTATAGGGACAGTAAATCAGCCCCAGCATTTT,14,-,few,TRBV19,TRBJ1-5
CASSLIVDSYEQYF,TGCGCCAGCAGCTTGATAGTAGACAGCTACGAGCAGTACTTC,14,-,-,TRBV5-1,TRBJ2-7
CASSLAVAGPGAGELFF,TGCGCCAGCAGTCTAGCGGTAGCGGGCCCCGGGGCCGGGGAGCTGTTTTTT,17,TRBD2,-,TRBV4-3,TRBJ2-2